These T cell receptor beta chains were read from a single sample in a study of shared clonotypes between healthy human individuals. The repertoire was sequenced with immunoSEQ multiplex PCR; TCRdb's copy has only in-frame clones and lacks some. Of about 660,000 clones listed, about 74% are singletons. Sample: memory CD4+ T cells sorted from blood. The receptor set was obtained from a woman aged 25 to 39 in good health. Each CDR3 is given with its conserved first and last residue. D genes are given only for firm matches. Only some rows state a clone size, as once, few, many or a class for expanded clones.

16,TRBD2,-,TRBV5-1,TRBJ2-7,CASSFSVASGTYEQYF,TGCGCCAGCAGCTTTTCAGTGGCTAGCGGTACCTACGAGCAGTACTTC
14,TRBD1,-,TRBV7-9,TRBJ2-3,CASKGGYLTDTQYF,TGTGCCAGCAAAGGGGGCTACCTCACAGATACGCAGTATTTT
13,-,many,TRBV5-1,TRBJ2-7,CASSFPGAYEQYF,TGCGCCAGCAGCTTCCCCGGGGCCTACGAGCAGTACTTC
13,TRBD1,-,TRBV7-8,TRBJ2-7,CASSPWQGAEQYF,TGTGCCAGCAGCCCATGGCAGGGGGCCGAGCAGTACTTC
21,TRBD2,-,TRBV30,TRBJ2-7,CAWSGISVLGGRVVRGYEQYF,TGTGCCTGGAGTGGGATTAGTGTACTGGGCGGGAGGGTCGTCAGGGGCTACGAGCAGTACTTC
13,-,-,TRBV18,TRBJ2-3,CASSRPSTDTQYF,TGTGCCAGCTCACGGCCGAGCACAGATACGCAGTATTTT
15,-,-,TRBV27,TRBJ2-2,CASRAEARITGELFF,TGTGCCAGCAGGGCCGAGGCCAGGATTACCGGGGAGCTGTTTTTT
15,TRBD2,-,TRBV7-9,TRBJ2-1,CASSLEGLAYNEQFF,TGTGCCAGCAGCTTAGAGGGACTAGCCTACAATGAGCAGTTCTTC
16,-,-,TRBV27,TRBJ1-5,CASSTYRPHSNQPQHF,TGTGCCAGCAGTACCTACAGGCCACATAGCAATCAGCCCCAGCATTTT
20,TRBD1,-,TRBV14,TRBJ2-1,CASSQESLTFWTGVYNGQFF,TGTGCCAGCAGCCAAGAATCTCTCACGTTTTGGACAGGGGTTTACAATGGGCAGTTCTTC
12,-,-,TRBV27,TRBJ2-3,CASRVPGDTQYF,TGTGCCAGCAGAGTTCCAGGAGATACGCAGTATTTT
16,-,-,TRBV4-2,TRBJ2-7,CASSQEGTGTAYEQYF,TGTGCCAGCAGCCAAGAAGGTACTGGGACGGCGTACGAGCAGTACTTC
13,-,-,TRBV2,TRBJ2-5,CASRGVPQETQYF,TGTGCCAGCAGGGGGGTCCCCCAAGAGACCCAGTACTTC
15,TRBD2,-,TRBV6-5,TRBJ2-7,CASSPSGRRYYEQYF,TGTGCCAGCAGTCCCAGCGGGAGGAGATACTACGAGCAGTACTTC
13,-,once,TRBV2,TRBJ2-4,CASREGETGIQYF,TGTGCCAGCAGGGAGGGGGAGACGGGCATTCAGTACTTC
15,TRBD1,-,TRBV11-2,TRBJ2-2,CASSPGQGDSGELFF,TGTGCCAGCAGCCCTGGACAGGGGGATAGCGGGGAGCTGTTTTTT
13,TRBD1,-,TRBV28,TRBJ1-2,CASFQGARYGYTF,TGTGCCAGTTTTCAGGGGGCGCGGTATGGCTACACCTTC
14,TRBD1,-,TRBV2,TRBJ1-3,CASRAGTAGNTIYF,TGTGCCAGCAGAGCCGGGACAGCTGGAAACACCATATATTTT
15,-,-,TRBV18,TRBJ1-2,CASSGSPPGGKGYTF,TGTGCCAGCTCAGGGTCCCCCCCGGGGGGCAAAGGCTACACCTTC
16,-,-,TRBV6-6,TRBJ2-2,CASSYSGTEGAGELFF,TGTGCCAGCAGTTACTCCGGGACTGAGGGGGCCGGGGAGCTGTTTTTT
12,-,-,TRBV28,TRBJ1-5,CVSQSSNQPQHF,TGTGTTTCCCAAAGTAGCAATCAGCCCCAGCATTTT
13,-,-,TRBV28,TRBJ1-2,CASSPGYLYGYTF,TGTGCCAGCAGTCCCGGGTACCTCTATGGCTACACCTTC
13,TRBD2,few,TRBV25-1,TRBJ2-1,CASSPGTSAEQFF,TGTGCCAGCAGTCCCGGGACTAGCGCTGAGCAGTTCTTC
15,TRBD1,once,TRBV28,TRBJ1-1,CASTLNRAGGPEAFF,TGTGCCAGCACCCTAAATCGGGCAGGGGGCCCTGAAGCTTTCTTT
14,-,-,TRBV28,TRBJ1-2,CASSFRGANYGYTF,TGTGCCAGCAGTTTCCGAGGAGCTAACTATGGCTACACCTTC
14,-,-,TRBV7-9,TRBJ1-3,CASSLVSSGNTIYF,TGTGCCAGCAGCTTAGTATCCAGCGGAAACACCATATATTTT
14,TRBD1,many,TRBV19,TRBJ2-7,CASSFQGASYEQYF,TGTGCCAGTAGTTTCCAGGGGGCCTCCTACGAGCAGTACTTC
14,-,-,TRBV6-1,TRBJ1-2,CASTHGLANYGYTF,TGTGCCAGCACTCACGGGCTAGCTAACTATGGCTACACCTTC
15,TRBD2,few,TRBV5-1,TRBJ2-1,CASSRDYGLYNEQFF,TGCGCCAGCAGCAGGGACTACGGCCTCTACAATGAGCAGTTCTTC
16,-,-,TRBV25-1,TRBJ2-1,CASSATGEELYNEQFF,TGTGCCAGCAGCGCGACGGGGGAGGAACTCTACAATGAGCAGTTCTTC
13,-,-,TRBV25-1,TRBJ1-1,CASSEQLFTEAFF,TGTGCCAGCAGTGAACAACTTTTCACTGAAGCTTTCTTT
17,TRBD2,few,TRBV19,TRBJ2-1,CASRRKGLAGDVNEQFF,TGTGCCAGTAGAAGGAAGGGACTAGCGGGGGATGTGAATGAGCAGTTCTTC
15,-,-,TRBV27,TRBJ2-1,CASSLSRVVSNEQFF,TGTGCCAGCAGTTTATCTAGGGTTGTGAGTAATGAGCAGTTCTTC
14,TRBD2,-,TRBV7-6,TRBJ2-3,CASSLGGLAGGQYF,TGTGCCAGCAGCTTAGGTGGACTAGCCGGAGGGCAGTATTTT